One sample yielded the 8 T cell receptor beta chains listed below, sequenced in a study of T cells after yellow fever vaccination. TCRdb reprocessed the 5' RACE reads with MiXCR, giving one entry per CDR3 protein. The table records 620,000 or so distinct CDR3 sequences, around a sixth of them present only once. This specimen was PBMCs, taken about 5 days after the first yellow fever vaccination. The source is a young man who received the YFV17D yellow fever vaccine.

This clonotype was detected ten times or more. The chain links TRBV4-3 to TRBJ2-2; D tentatively reads TRBD1 or TRBD2 (5 bases each). The CDR3 loop spans 17 amino acids. V was cut by 3 bases and J by 5 bases, with 19 bases left in between. In germline, CDR1 is LGHNA, CDR2 YSLEER. The CDR3 DNA sequence: TGCGCCAGCAGCCAGACCGTGGGACCCGTTGGAACCGGGGAGCTGTTTTTT. Protein sequence: CASSQTVGPVGTGELFF.

The rearrangement joins TRBV15 to TRBJ2-3; weak D call: TRBD1 (6 bases). V shed 1 base and J shed 6 bases, with 11 bases lying between them. The CDR3 length is 14 residues. Germline values: CDR1 LNHNV, CDR2 YYDKDF (reference sequence). The DNA of the CDR3 is TGTGCCACCAGCAGAGGCCAGGGGTTGGATACGCAGTATTTT. Residues: CATSRGQGLDTQYF.

The genes are TRBV19 and TRBJ1-1; 7 positions match TRBD1. V lost 1 base and J lost 5; bases outside the gene matches: 10. This CDR3 region has 16 residues. CDR1 is LNHDA and CDR2 is SQIVND in the germline V gene (reference sequence). CDR3 sequence reads: CASSIARTGFRTEAFF. The DNA for the CDR3 is TGTGCCAGTAGTATAGCTCGGACAGGCTTTCGGACTGAAGCTTTCTTT.

The V gene is TRBV20-1, the J gene TRBJ1-5; D possibly corresponds to TRBD1 (6 bases). V lost 3 bases and J lost 3, with 9 bases in between. Germline V gene lookup returns CDR1 DFQATT and CDR2 SNEGSKA (reference sequence). The CDR3 spans 13 residues. DNA for the CDR3: TGCAGTGCTAGGTGGGGGCCCAATCAGCCCCAGCATTTT. Translating gives CSARWGPNQPQHF.

This sequence joins TRBV19 and TRBJ1-2, with D uncertain. V was trimmed by 6 bases and J by 8 bases, leaving 16 bases between them. Germline V gene data show CDR1 as LNHDA and CDR2 as SQIVND (reference sequence). CDR3 size: 13 residues. This chain's CDR3 is CASRQTASEGYTF. The CDR3 DNA is TGTGCCAGTAGGCAGACCGCTTCCGAAGGCTACACCTTC.

V and J are TRBV12-3 or TRBV12-4 and TRBJ2-2; TRBD2 matches at 12 bases. This CDR3 spans 16 amino acids. V shed 6 bases and J 8 bases; nucleotides not matched to a gene: 10. The CDR3 coding sequence is TGTGCCAGCAGCCAAAGGCTAGCGGGGGGGGTGGGGGAGCTGTTTTTT. Translating it yields CASSQRLAGGVGELFF.

The chain combines TRBV5-1 with TRBJ1-6, with D possibly being TRBD1 (5 bases). Trimming left V 4 bases short and J 8 bases short, with 19 bases between. The CDR3 consists of 16 residues. Looked up from germline, CDR1 is SGHRS and CDR2 is YFSETQ. The chain's CDR3 is CASSGGAGRYDSPLHF. The CDR3 nucleotides read TGCGCCAGCAGCGGAGGGGCGGGACGATATGATTCACCCCTCCACTTT.

This clonotype came up a few times. The V gene is TRBV20-1, the J gene TRBJ1-2, with D uncertain. The CDR3 covers 12 residues. The V gene's germline CDR1 is DFQATT and CDR2 SNEGSKA (reference sequence). Trimming shortened V by 3 bases and J by 5 bases, and 10 bases separated the two germline ends. CDR3 protein: CSASRRDYGYTF. The CDR3 bases are TGCAGTGCTAGTCGGAGGGATTATGGCTACACCTTC.